This T cell receptor (beta chain) emerged from a study of shared clonotypes between healthy human individuals. Study in general: Each donor's CD8 memory used one plate, CD8 naive two, each CD4 subset three.

This clone has a single count. Antigen specificity is unknown. Sorted subsets were amplified in replicate PCRs using 200 to 250 ng DNA, approximately 30,000 T cell genomes. Methods used by the authors: Filtering differed because ImmunoSEQ produced junction-only sequences that carried no quality scores. TCRdb's copy holds only in-frame clones and misses some; the assay was immunoSEQ multiplex PCR. Clone size and the V and J calls come from that table; the DNA yielded D and trimming. The sample holds roughly 2,300,000 clones; roughly 90% are singletons and the top ten take 0.37%. Study-wide results and limits: Only blood was sampled; tissue repertoires likely differ.

Input material: naive CD4+ T cells from PBMCs. Subset meaning: CD45RA+ positively selected. The receptor comes from a man in his late teens or twenties in good health. Some clones in this sample may be carry-over from other donors' samples.

DNA for the CDR3: TGTGCCAGCAGTTACAAGGGTTCCCACGAGCAGTACTTC. It specifies CASSYKGSHEQYF. The J gene is TRBJ2-7, the V gene TRBV6-5; D uncertain. Germline lookup yields CDR1 MNHEY and CDR2 SVGAGI. Trimming removed 2 bases at V and 5 bases at J, with 10 bases between. This CDR3 has 13 amino acids.